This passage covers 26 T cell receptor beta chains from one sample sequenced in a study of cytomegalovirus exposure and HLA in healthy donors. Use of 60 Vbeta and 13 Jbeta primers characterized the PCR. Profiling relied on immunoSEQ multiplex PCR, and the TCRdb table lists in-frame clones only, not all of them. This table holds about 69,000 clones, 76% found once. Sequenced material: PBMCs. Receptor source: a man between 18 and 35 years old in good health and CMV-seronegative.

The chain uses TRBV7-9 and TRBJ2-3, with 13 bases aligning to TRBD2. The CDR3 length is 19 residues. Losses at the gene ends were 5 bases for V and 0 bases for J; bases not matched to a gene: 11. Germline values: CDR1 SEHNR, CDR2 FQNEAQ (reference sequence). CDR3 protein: CASSQSVTSGGTSTDTQYF. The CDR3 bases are TGTGCCAGCAGCCAGTCTGTGACTAGCGGGGGGACGAGCACAGATACGCAGTATTTT.

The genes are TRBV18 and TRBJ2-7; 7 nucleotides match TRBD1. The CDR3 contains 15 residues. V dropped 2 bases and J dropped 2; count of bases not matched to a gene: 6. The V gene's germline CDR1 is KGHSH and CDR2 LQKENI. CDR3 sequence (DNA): TGTGCCAGCTCACCAATCACAGGGGACCCCTACGAGCAGTACTTC. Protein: CASSPITGDPYEQYF.

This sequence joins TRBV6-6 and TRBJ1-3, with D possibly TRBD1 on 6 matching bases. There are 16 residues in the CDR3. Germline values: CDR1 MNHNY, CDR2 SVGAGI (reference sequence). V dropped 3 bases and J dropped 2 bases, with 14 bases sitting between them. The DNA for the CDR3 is TGTGCCAGCAGTTATTCACAGGGAATTGCTGGAAACACCATATATTTT. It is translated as CASSYSQGIAGNTIYF.

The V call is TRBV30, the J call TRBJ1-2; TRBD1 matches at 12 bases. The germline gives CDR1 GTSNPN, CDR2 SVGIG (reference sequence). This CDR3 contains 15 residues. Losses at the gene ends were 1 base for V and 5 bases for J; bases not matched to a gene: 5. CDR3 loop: CAWSARDRGHYGYTF. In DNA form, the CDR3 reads TGTGCCTGGAGTGCCCGGGACAGGGGGCATTATGGCTACACCTTC.

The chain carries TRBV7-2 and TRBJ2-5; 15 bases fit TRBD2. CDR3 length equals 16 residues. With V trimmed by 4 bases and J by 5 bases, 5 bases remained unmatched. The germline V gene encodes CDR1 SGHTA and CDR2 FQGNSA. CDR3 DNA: TGTGCCAGCAGCTGGACTAGCGGGGGGGCCCTGGAGACCCAGTACTTC. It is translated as CASSWTSGGALETQYF. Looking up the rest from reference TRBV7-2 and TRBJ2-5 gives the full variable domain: GAGVSQSPSNKVTEKGKDVELRCDPISGHTALYWYRQSLGQGLEFLIYFQGNSAPDKSGLPSDRFSAERTGGSVSTLTIQRTQQEDSAVYLCASSWTSGGALETQYFGPGTRLLVL.

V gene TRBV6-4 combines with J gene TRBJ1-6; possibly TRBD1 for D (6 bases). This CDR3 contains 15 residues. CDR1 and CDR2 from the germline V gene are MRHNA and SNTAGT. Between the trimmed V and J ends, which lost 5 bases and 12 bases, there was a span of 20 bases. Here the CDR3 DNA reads TGTGCCAGCAGTCCCCCCCTAACAGGGTTGGGACCCCTCCACTTT. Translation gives CASSPPLTGLGPLHF.

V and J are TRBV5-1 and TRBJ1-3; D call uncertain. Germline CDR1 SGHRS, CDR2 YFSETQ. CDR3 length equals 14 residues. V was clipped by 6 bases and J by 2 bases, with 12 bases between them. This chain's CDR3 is CASTNPGTGNTIYF. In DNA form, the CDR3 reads TGCGCCAGCACCAACCCGGGAACTGGAAACACCATATATTTT.

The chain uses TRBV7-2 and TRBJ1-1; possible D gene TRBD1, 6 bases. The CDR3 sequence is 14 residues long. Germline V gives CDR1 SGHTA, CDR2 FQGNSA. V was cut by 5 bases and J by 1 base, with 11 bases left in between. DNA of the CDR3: TGTGCCAGCAGCACATCGACAGGGAACACTGAAGCTTTCTTT. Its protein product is CASSTSTGNTEAFF.

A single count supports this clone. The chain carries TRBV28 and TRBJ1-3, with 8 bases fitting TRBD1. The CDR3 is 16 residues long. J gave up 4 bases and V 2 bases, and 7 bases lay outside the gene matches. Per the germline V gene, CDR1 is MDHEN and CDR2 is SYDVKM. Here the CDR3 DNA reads TGTGCCAGCAGTTTAGCTCAGGGGGCGCGGGGAAACACCATATATTTT. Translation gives CASSLAQGARGNTIYF.

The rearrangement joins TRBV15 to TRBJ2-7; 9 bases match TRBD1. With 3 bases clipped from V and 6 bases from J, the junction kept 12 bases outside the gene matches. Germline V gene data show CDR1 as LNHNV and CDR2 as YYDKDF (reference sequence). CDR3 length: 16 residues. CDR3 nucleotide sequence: TGTGCCACCAGCAGGGGTCACGGACAGGGGACCCTCGAGCAGTACTTC. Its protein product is CATSRGHGQGTLEQYF.

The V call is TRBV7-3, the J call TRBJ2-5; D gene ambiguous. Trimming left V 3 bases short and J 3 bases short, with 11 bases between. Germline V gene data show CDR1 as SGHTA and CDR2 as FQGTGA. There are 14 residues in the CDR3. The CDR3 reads CASSLRGSKETQYF. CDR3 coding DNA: TGTGCCAGCAGCTTGCGCGGTTCGAAAGAGACCCAGTACTTC.

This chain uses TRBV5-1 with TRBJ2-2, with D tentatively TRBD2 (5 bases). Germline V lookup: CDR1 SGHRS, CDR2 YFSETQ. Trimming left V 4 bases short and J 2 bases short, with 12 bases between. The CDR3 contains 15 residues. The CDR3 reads CASSPKGVNTGELFF. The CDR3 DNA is TGCGCCAGCAGCCCTAAGGGAGTAAACACCGGGGAGCTGTTTTTT.

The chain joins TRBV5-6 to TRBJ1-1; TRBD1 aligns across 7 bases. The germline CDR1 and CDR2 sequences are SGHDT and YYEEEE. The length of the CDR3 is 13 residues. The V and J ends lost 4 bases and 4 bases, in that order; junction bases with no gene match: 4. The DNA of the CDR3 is TGTGCCAGCAGCAACGACAGGGCCACTGAAGCTTTCTTT. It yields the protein CASSNDRATEAFF.

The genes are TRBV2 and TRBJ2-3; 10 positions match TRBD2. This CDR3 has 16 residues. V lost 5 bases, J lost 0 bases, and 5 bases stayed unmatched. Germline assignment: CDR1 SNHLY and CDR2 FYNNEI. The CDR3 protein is CASSRRTSGSTDTQYF. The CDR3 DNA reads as TGTGCCAGCAGTCGCCGGACTAGCGGTAGCACAGATACGCAGTATTTT.

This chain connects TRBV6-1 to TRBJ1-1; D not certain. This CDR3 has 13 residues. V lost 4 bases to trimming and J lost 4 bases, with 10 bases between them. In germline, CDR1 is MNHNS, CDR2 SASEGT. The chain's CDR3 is CASSGFGGTEAFF. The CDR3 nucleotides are TGTGCCAGCAGTGGGTTTGGAGGCACTGAAGCTTTCTTT.

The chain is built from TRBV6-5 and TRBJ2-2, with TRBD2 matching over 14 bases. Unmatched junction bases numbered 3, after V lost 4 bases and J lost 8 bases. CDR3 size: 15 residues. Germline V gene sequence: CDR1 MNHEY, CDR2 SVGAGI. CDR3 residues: CASSSGLAGVGELFF. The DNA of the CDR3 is TGTGCCAGCAGTTCGGGACTAGCGGGGGTAGGGGAGCTGTTTTTT.

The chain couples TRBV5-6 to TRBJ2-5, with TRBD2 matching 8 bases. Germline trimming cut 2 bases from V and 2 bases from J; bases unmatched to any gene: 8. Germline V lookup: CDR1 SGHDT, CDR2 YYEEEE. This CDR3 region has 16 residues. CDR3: CASSFFLAGTQETQYF. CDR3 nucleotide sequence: TGTGCCAGCAGCTTTTTTTTAGCGGGGACTCAAGAGACCCAGTACTTC. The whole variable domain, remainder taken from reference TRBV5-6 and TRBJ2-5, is DAGVTQSPTHLIKTRGQQVTLRCSPKSGHDTVSWYQQALGQGPQFIFQYYEEEERQRGNFPDRFSGHQFPNYSSELNVNALLLGDSALYLCASSFFLAGTQETQYFGPGTRLLVL.

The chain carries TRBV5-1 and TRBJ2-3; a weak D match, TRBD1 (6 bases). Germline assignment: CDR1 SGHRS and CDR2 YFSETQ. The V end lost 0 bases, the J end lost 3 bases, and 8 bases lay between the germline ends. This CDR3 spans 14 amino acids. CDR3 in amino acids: CASSLDQGTDTQYF. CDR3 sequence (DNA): TGCGCCAGCAGCTTGGACCAGGGGACAGATACGCAGTATTTT.

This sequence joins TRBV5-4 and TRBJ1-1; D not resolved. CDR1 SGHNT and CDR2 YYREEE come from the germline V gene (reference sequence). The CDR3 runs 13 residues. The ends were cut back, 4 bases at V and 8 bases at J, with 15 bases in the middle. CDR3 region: CASSPPGRAEAFF. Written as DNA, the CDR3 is TGTGCCAGCAGCCCACCGGGTCGAGCCGAAGCTTTCTTT.

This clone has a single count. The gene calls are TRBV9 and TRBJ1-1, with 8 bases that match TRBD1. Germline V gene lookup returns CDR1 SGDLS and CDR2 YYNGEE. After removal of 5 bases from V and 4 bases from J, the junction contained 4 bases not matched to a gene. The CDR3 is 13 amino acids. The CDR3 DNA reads TGTGCCAGCAGGGACAGGGTAGGCACTGAAGCTTTCTTT. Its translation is CASRDRVGTEAFF.

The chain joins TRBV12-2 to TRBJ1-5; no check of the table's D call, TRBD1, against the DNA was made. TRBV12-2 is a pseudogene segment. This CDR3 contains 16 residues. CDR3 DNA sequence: TGTGCAAGCTCGCGGGACAGGGAAATTCGCAATCAGCCCCAGCATTTT. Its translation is CASSRDREIRNQPQHF.

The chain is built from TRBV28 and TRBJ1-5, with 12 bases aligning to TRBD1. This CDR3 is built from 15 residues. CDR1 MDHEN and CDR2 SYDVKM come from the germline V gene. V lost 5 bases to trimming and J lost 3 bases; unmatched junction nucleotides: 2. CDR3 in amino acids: CASSGTGGLNQPQHF. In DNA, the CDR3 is TGTGCCAGCAGTGGGACAGGGGGCCTCAATCAGCCCCAGCATTTT.

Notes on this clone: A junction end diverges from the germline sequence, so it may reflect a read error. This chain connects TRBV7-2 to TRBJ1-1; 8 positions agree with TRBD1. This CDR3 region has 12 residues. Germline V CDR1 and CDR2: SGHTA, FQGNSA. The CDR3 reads CASSLARDRRYF. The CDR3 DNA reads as TGTGCCAGCAGCTTAGCACGGGACAGGCGATACTTT.

CDR3 protein: CASSLGAGANVLTF. CDR3 DNA sequence: TGTGCCAGCAGCTTGGGGGCAGGGGCCAACGTCCTGACTTTC. The chain is built from TRBV7-3 and TRBJ2-6, with TRBD1 as a possible D gene (6 bases). Trimming cost V 3 bases and J 4 bases, with 7 bases left between them. This CDR3 is 14 amino acids long. Per germline, CDR1 SGHTA and CDR2 FQGTGA.

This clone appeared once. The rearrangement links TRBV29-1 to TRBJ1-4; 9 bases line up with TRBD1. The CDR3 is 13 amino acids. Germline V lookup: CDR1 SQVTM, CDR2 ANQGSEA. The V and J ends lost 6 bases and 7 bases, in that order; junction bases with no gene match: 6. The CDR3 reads CSVAGTGSEKLFF. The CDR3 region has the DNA TGCAGCGTGGCCGGGACAGGGTCTGAAAAACTGTTTTTT.

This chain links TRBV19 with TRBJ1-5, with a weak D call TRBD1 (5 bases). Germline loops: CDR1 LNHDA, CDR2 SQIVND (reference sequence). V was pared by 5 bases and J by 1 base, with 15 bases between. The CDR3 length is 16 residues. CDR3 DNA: TGTGCCAGTAGTCCCCTCCGACAGCCAAGCAATCAGCCCCAGCATTTT. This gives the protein CASSPLRQPSNQPQHF. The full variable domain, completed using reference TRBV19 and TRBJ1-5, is DGGITQSPKYLFRKEGQNVTLSCEQNLNHDAMYWYRQDPGQGLRLIYYSQIVNDFQKGDIAEGYSVSREKKESFPLTVTSAQKNPTAFYLCASSPLRQPSNQPQHFGDGTRLSIL.